The TCR beta chain described here comes from a study of CD8 T cells in Susac syndrome. Controls matched for age and sex were healthy donors. Germline CDR1 is SGDLS and CDR2 is YYNGEE. This CDR3 is built from 15 residues. V was pared by 2 bases and J by 4 bases, with 15 bases between. An input of roughly 0.5 to 1 ug of RNA was subjected to reverse transcription using random hexamers. Using its own MiXCR run on the immunoSEQ multiplex PCR reads, TCRdb lists one record per CDR3 protein. The table includes some 130,000 distinct CDR3 sequences, roughly 96% detected once. The J gene is TRBJ1-2, the V gene TRBV9, with D possibly TRBD1 on 5 matching bases. Sequenced sample: CD4+ T cells from PBMCs. The clonotype comes from a human donor in good health. The CDR3 here is CASSVGGGDRYGYTF. In DNA, the CDR3 is TGTGCCAGCAGCGTGGGGGGAGGGGATCGCTATGGCTACACCTTC.